The text below deals with one T cell receptor (beta chain). What it recognizes is unknown. These data belong to a study of blood T cells in healthy people across ages. Whole-study findings and limits: Unsorted PBMCs ruled out conclusive naive versus antigen-experienced comparison. Donors of long life had a larger count of naive CD4+ cells and greater diversity than aged donors. Older age coincided with a roughly linear decline in TCR beta diversity per million T cells.

Germline CDR1 reads MNHEY; CDR2 reads SMNVEV (reference sequence). Trimming pared 5 bases from V and 0 bases from J, leaving 16 bases between. The CDR3 runs to 17 residues. Healthy Russian Caucasian donors spanned ages about 6 to 90 years. PCR was performed a second time for about 7 to 12 cycles using a sample-barcoded 5' primer and a J-beta primer mix. A single record per CDR3 protein comes from TCRdb applying MiXCR to the 5' RACE reads. The top ten hold roughly 34% of the sample, which has hundreds of thousands of distinct CDR3 sequences, approximately 50% seen once. This clonotype was obtained from a man aged 55 to 69 in good health. The rearrangement uses TRBV27 and TRBJ1-4; the D gene is possibly TRBD1 (6 bases). Material for sequencing was blood. The CDR3 here is CASSPGQPIATNEKLFF. CDR3 coding DNA: TGTGCCAGCAGTCCCGGACAGCCTATTGCAACTAATGAAAAACTGTTTTTT.